This T cell receptor beta chain originates from a study of cytomegalovirus exposure and HLA in healthy donors. Looking at the study overall: Clustering assigned 70% to 90% of the roughly 400 genotyped donors to the Caucasian-associated ancestry cluster.

About this clone itself: Antigen unknown.

CDR1 and CDR2 from the germline V gene are SGDLS and YYNGEE. There are 15 residues in the CDR3. V shed 3 bases and J 2 bases; nucleotides not matched to a gene: 2. Study-level points and caveats: As a later analysis revealed, most CMV-associated TCR beta chains appeared HLA-restricted.

The PCR was carried out with 60 Vbeta primers and 13 Jbeta primers. The repertoire was sequenced with immunoSEQ multiplex PCR; TCRdb's copy has only in-frame clones and lacks some. The data show approximately 70,000 clones, roughly 68% seen once. The V gene is TRBV9, the J gene TRBJ1-3; 10 bases agree with TRBD1. The sample taken for sequencing was PBMCs. The TCR originated in a woman between 55 and 75 years old in good health and CMV-seropositive. The CDR3 reads CASSGQGAAGNTIYF. The DNA for the CDR3 is TGTGCCAGCAGCGGACAGGGGGCGGCTGGAAACACCATATATTTT.